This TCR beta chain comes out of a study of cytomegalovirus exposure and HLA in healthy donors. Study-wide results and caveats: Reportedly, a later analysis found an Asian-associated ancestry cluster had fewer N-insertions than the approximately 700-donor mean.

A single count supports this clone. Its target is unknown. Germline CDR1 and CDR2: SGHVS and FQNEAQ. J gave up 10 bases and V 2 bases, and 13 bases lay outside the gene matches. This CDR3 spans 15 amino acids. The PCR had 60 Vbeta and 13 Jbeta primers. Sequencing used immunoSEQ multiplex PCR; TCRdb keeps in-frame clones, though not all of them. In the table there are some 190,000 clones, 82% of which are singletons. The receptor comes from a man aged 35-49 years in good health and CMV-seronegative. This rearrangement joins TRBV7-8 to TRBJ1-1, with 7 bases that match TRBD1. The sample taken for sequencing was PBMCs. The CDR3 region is CASSLPADRVRVAFF. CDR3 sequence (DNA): TGTGCCAGCAGCTTACCGGCTGACAGGGTCCGGGTAGCTTTCTTT.